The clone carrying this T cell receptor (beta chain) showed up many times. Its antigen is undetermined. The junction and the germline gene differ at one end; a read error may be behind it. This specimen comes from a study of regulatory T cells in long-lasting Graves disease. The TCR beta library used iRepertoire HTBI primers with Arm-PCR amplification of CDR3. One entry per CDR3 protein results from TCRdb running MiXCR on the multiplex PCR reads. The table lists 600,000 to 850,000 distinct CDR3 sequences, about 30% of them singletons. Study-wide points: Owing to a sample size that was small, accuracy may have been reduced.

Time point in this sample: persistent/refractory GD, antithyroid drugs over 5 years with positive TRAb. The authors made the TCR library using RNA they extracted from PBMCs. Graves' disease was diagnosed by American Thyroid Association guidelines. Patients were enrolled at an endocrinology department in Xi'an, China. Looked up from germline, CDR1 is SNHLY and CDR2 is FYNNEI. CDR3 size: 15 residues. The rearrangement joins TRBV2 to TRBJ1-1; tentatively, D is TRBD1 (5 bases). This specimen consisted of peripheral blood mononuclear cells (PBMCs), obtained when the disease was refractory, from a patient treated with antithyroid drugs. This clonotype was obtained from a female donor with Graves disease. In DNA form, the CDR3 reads TGTGCCAGCAGCGAAGGAGGACACTACGGGGCTGAAGCTTTCTTT. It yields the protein CASSEGGHYGAEAFF.